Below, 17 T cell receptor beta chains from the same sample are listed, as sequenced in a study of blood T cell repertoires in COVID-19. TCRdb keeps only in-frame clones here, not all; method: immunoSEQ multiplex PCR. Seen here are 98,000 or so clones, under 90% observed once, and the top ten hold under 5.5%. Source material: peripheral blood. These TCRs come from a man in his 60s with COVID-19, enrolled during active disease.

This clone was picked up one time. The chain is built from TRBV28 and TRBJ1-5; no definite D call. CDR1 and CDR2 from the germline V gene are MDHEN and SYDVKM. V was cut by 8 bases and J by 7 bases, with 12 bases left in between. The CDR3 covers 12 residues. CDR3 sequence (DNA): TGTGCCAGCTCGACGACTGGGCAGCCCCAGCATTTT. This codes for CASSTTGQPQHF. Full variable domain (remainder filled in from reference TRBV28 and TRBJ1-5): DVKVTQSSRYLVKRTGEKVFLECVQDMDHENMFWYRQDPGLGLRLIYFSYDVKMKEKGDIPEGYSVSREKKERFSLILESASTNQTSMYLCASSTTGQPQHFGDGTRLSIL.

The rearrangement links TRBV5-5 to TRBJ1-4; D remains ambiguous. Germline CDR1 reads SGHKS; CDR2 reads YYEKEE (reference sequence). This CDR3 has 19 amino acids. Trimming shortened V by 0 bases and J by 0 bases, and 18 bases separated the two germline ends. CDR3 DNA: TGTGCCAGCAGCTTGGCCGTCAGGATTAGAATTACAACTAATGAAAAACTGTTTTTT. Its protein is CASSLAVRIRITTNEKLFF.

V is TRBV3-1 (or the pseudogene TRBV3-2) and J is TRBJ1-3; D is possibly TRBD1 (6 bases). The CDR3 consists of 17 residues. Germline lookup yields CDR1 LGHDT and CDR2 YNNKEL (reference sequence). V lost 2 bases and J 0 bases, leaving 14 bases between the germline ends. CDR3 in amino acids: CASSQIDRRLSGNTIYF. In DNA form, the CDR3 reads TGTGCCAGCAGCCAAATAGACAGGCGACTCTCTGGAAACACCATATATTTT.

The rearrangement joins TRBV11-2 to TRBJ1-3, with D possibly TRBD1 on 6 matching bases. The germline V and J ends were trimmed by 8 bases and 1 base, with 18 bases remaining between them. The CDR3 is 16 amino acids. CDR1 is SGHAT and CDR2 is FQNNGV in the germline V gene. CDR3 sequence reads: CASGTYRERSGNTIYF. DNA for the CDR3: TGTGCCAGCGGAACCTACAGGGAAAGATCTGGAAACACCATATATTTT.

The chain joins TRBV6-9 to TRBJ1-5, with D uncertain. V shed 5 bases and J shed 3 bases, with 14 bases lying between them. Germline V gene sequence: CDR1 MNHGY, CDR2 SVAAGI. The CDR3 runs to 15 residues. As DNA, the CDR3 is TGTGCCAGCAGTCCCCAAGTAGAACCCAATCAGCCCCAGCATTTT. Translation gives CASSPQVEPNQPQHF.

DNA for the CDR3: TGTGCCAGCAGTGACGACACCTACGAGCAGTACTTC. The encoded protein is CASSDDTYEQYF. This chain joins TRBV2 and TRBJ2-7; D remains unclear. The ends were cut back, 3 bases at V and 2 bases at J, with 5 bases in the middle. CDR1 and CDR2 (germline): SNHLY, FYNNEI. This CDR3 has 12 residues. Based on the CDR3 plus reference TRBV2 and TRBJ2-7, the full variable domain is EPEVTQTPSHQVTQMGQEVILRCVPISNHLYFYWYRQILGQKVEFLVSFYNNEISEKSEIFDDQFSVERPDGSNFTLKIRSTKLEDSAMYFCASSDDTYEQYFGPGTRLTVT.

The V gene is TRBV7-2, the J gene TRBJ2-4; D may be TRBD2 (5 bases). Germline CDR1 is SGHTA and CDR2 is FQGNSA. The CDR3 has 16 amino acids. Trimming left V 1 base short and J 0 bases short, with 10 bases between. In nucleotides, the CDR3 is TGTGCCAGCAGCTTAGAACTAGTACTAGCCAAAAACATTCAGTACTTC. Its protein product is CASSLELVLAKNIQYF.

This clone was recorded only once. The CDR3 DNA follows: TGCAGCGGAATAAGGGGGCGCCAAGAGACCCAGTACTTC. Translation: CSGIRGRQETQYF. The V gene is TRBV29-1, the J gene TRBJ2-5; 7 bases agree with TRBD1. The CDR3 extends over 13 amino acids. The trim removed 7 bases at V and 1 base at J, leaving 6 bases unmatched. Germline CDR1 and CDR2: SQVTM and ANQGSEA.

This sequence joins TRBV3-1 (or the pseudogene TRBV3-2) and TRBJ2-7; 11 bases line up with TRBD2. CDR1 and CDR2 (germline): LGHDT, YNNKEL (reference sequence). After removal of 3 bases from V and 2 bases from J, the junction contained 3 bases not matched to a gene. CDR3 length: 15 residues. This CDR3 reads CASSHTSGSPYEQYF. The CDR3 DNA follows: TGTGCCAGCAGCCACACTAGCGGGAGCCCCTACGAGCAGTACTTC.

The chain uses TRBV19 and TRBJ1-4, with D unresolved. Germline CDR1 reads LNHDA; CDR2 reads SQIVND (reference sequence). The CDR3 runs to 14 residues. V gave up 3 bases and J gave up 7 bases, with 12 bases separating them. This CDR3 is CASSIGEGGEKLFF. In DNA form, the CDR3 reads TGTGCCAGTAGTATCGGGGAGGGAGGTGAAAAACTGTTTTTT.

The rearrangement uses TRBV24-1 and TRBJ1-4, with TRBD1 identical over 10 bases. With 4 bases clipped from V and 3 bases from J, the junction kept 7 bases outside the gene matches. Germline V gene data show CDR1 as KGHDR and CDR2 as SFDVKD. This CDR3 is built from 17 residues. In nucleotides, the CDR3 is TGTGCCACCAGTGACCCGCCGGGACAGGGGTCTAATGAAAAACTGTTTTTT. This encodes CATSDPPGQGSNEKLFF.

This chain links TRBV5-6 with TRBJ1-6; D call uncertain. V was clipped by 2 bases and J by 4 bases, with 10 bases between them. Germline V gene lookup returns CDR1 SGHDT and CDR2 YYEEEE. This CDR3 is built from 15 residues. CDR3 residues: CASSFLAAYNSPLHF. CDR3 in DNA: TGTGCCAGCAGCTTTTTGGCAGCGTATAATTCACCCCTCCACTTT.

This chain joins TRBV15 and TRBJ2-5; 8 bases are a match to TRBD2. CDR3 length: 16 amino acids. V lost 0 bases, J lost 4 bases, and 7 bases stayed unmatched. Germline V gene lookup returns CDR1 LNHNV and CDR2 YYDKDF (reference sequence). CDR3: CATSRDRSGSGETQYF. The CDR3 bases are TGTGCCACCAGCAGAGATCGGAGCGGGAGCGGAGAGACCCAGTACTTC.

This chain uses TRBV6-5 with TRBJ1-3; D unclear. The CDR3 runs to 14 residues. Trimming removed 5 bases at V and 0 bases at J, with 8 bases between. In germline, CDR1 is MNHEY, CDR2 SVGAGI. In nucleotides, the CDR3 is TGTGCCAGCAGTCCGACATCCTCTGGAAACACCATATATTTT. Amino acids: CASSPTSSGNTIYF.

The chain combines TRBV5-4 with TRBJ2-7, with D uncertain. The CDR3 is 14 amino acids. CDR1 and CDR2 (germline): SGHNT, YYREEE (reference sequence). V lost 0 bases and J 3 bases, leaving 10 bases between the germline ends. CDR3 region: CASSLAQSRYEQYF. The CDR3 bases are TGTGCCAGCAGCTTGGCACAGAGTCGCTACGAGCAGTACTTC.

The CDR3 loop is CASSYSGAGEAFF. The CDR3 region has the DNA TGTGCCAGCAGTTACTCGGGGGCCGGAGAAGCTTTCTTT. This chain joins TRBV6-5 and TRBJ1-1; TRBD1 might be the D (6 bases). In germline, CDR1 is MNHEY, CDR2 SVGAGI. The germline V and J ends were trimmed by 0 bases and 8 bases, with 10 bases remaining between them. The CDR3 extends over 13 amino acids.

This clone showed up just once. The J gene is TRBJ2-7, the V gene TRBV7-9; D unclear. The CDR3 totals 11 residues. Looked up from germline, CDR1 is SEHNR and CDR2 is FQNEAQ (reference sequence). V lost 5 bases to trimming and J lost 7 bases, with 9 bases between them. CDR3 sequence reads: CASSPVREQYF. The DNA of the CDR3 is TGTGCCAGCAGCCCGGTCCGGGAGCAGTACTTC. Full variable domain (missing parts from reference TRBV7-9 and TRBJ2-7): DTGVSQNPRHKITKRGQNVTFRCDPISEHNRLYWYRQTLGQGPEFLTYFQNEAQLEKSRLLSDRFSAERPKGSFSTLEIQRTEQGDSAMYLCASSPVREQYFGPGTRLTVT.